This passage covers 28 T cell receptor beta chains from one sample sequenced in a study of blood T cells in healthy people across ages. A sample-barcoded 5' primer and a J-beta primer mix were used in a second PCR of roughly 7 to 11 cycles. From the 5' RACE reads, TCRdb called clonotypes with MiXCR, one entry per CDR3 protein. The table lists about 800,000 distinct CDR3 sequences, approximately 25% of them singletons. These same records also appear under a second study, on T cells of mothers and their children.

The sample was blood. These receptors were collected from a boy younger than 18 in good health.

The chain joins TRBV2 to TRBJ2-1; 7 bases match TRBD1. Germline V lookup: CDR1 SNHLY, CDR2 FYNNEI. Unmatched junction bases numbered 15, after V lost 9 bases and J lost 4 bases. The CDR3 loop spans 16 amino acids. The CDR3 spells CARIENRGQGYNEQFF. CDR3 sequence (DNA): TGTGCCAGGATTGAAAACAGGGGCCAAGGATACAATGAGCAGTTCTTC.

For the CDR3, the DNA is TGTGCCAGCAGCTCCCGACAGGGGCTTAACTACGAGCAGTACTTC. This translates into CASSSRQGLNYEQYF. This rearrangement joins TRBV7-2 to TRBJ2-7; 8 nucleotides line up with TRBD1. CDR1 is SGHTA and CDR2 is FQGNSA in the germline V gene. V shed 4 bases and J 3 bases; nucleotides not matched to a gene: 8. This CDR3 region has 15 residues.

This clonotype was detected a few times. The chain couples TRBV24-1 to TRBJ2-3, with TRBD1 as a possible D gene (6 bases). V was cut by 3 bases and J by 6 bases, with 12 bases left in between. Germline V CDR1 and CDR2: KGHDR, SFDVKD. The CDR3 has 14 residues. This CDR3 reads CATSDASQGDTQYF. CDR3 in DNA: TGTGCCACCAGTGATGCCTCCCAGGGGGATACGCAGTATTTT.

In DNA form, the CDR3 reads TGTGCCAGCGGGACAGGGGATAACGGAGAGACCCAGTACTTC. Protein sequence: CASGTGDNGETQYF. V gene TRBV9 combines with J gene TRBJ2-5; 10 nucleotides agree with TRBD1. The CDR3 runs to 14 residues. Germline V lookup: CDR1 SGDLS, CDR2 YYNGEE. V dropped 7 bases and J dropped 4; count of bases not matched to a gene: 7. The full variable domain, in which reference TRBV9 and TRBJ2-5 provide the parts outside the CDR3, is DSGVTQTPKHLITATGQRVTLRCSPRSGDLSVYWYQQSLDQGLQFLIQYYNGEERAKGNILERFSAQQFPDLHSELNLSSLELGDSALYFCASGTGDNGETQYFGPGTRLLVL.

The chain carries TRBV7-9 and TRBJ2-3; TRBD1 matches at 7 bases. Germline trimming cut 5 bases from V and 2 bases from J; bases unmatched to any gene: 7. Germline CDR1 reads SEHNR; CDR2 reads FQNEAQ (reference sequence). The CDR3 totals 15 residues. CDR3 DNA sequence: TGTGCCAGCAGCCTAACGACAGGGAACACAGATACGCAGTATTTT. This codes for CASSLTTGNTDTQYF. The entire variable domain, with the rest obtained from reference TRBV7-9 and TRBJ2-3, is as follows: DTGVSQNPRHKITKRGQNVTFRCDPISEHNRLYWYRQTLGQGPEFLTYFQNEAQLEKSRLLSDRFSAERPKGSFSTLEIQRTEQGDSAMYLCASSLTTGNTDTQYFGPGTRLTVL.

The V gene is TRBV7-2, the J gene TRBJ2-1; tentatively, D is TRBD1 or TRBD2 (5 bases each). The germline V gene has CDR1 SGHTA and CDR2 FQGNSA. CDR3 length: 14 amino acids. V was pared by 0 bases and J by 9 bases, with 12 bases between. CDR3 sequence: CASSLARGRSEQFF. In nucleotides, the CDR3 is TGTGCCAGCAGCTTAGCTCGGGGCCGGAGTGAGCAGTTCTTC.

CDR3 nucleotide sequence: TGTGCCAGCAGCCAAGATGTACCGGGGTGGGGGGAAGCTTTCTTT. Translated: CASSQDVPGWGEAFF. V is TRBV3-1 and J is TRBJ1-1; tentative D call: TRBD1 (5 bases). The V gene lost 0 bases and the J gene lost 8 bases, with 16 bases spanning the gap. CDR3 length: 15 amino acids. Per the germline V gene, CDR1 is LGHDT and CDR2 is YNNKEL (reference sequence).

In this sample, this clonotype turned up a few times. The chain combines TRBV12-3 or TRBV12-4 with TRBJ2-7; 7 bases line up with TRBD1. The CDR3 extends over 11 amino acids. V dropped 5 bases and J dropped 12; count of bases not matched to a gene: 7. CDR3 loop: CASSRQGLPYF. CDR3 in DNA: TGTGCCAGCAGTAGACAGGGTTTGCCGTACTTC.

The rearrangement uses TRBV4-3 and TRBJ1-2; D may be TRBD1 (5 bases). Germline CDR1 is LGHNA and CDR2 is YSLEER. The ends were cut back, 0 bases at V and 4 bases at J, with 15 bases in the middle. This CDR3 contains 16 residues. CDR3 bases: TGCGCCAGCAGCCAAGAACAGGACGGCGATGGCTATGGCTACACCTTC. It encodes CASSQEQDGDGYGYTF.

This clonotype showed up just once. The chain is built from TRBV6-6 and TRBJ2-5; 13 positions agree with TRBD2. Per germline, CDR1 MNHNY and CDR2 SVGAGI (reference sequence). V was clipped by 6 bases and J by 14 bases; unmatched bases: 9. CDR3 length: 13 amino acids. CDR3 in amino acids: CASSTGTSGVFYF. The CDR3 nucleotides read TGTGCCAGCAGCACCGGGACTAGCGGGGTCTTCTACTTC.

This clonotype was seen only once. One end of the junction is discordant with germline, which a read error may explain. V is TRBV6-6 and J is TRBJ2-5; 9 nucleotides align to TRBD1. Germline CDR1 MNHNY, CDR2 SVGAGI (reference sequence). CDR3 length: 14 residues. The CDR3 protein is CASSSTGGQETHYF. The CDR3 nucleotides are TGTGCCAGCAGTTCCACAGGGGGCCAAGAGACCCACTACTTC.

This clonotype was detected only a few times. V gene TRBV4-1 combines with J gene TRBJ2-7; 7 nucleotides match TRBD2. The CDR3 is 15 amino acids. Trimming removed 0 bases from V and 6 bases from J; junction bases left unmatched: 8. CDR1 MGHRA and CDR2 YSYEKL come from the germline V gene. CDR3: CASSQEPGGSVEQYF. CDR3 nucleotides: TGCGCCAGCAGCCAAGAACCGGGGGGTAGCGTCGAGCAGTACTTC.

The chain carries TRBV15 and TRBJ1-5; a weak D match, TRBD1 (6 bases). CDR3 length: 16 amino acids. CDR1 is LNHNV and CDR2 is YYDKDF in the germline V gene (reference sequence). Trimming pared 6 bases from V and 6 bases from J, leaving 21 bases between. The CDR3 protein is CATRPAKGTMVQPQHF. CDR3 nucleotide sequence: TGTGCCACCAGGCCGGCGAAGGGGACAATGGTTCAGCCCCAGCATTTT.

This clonotype was counted between two and nine times. This sequence joins TRBV4-1 and TRBJ2-1; 7 nucleotides agree with TRBD2. CDR1 MGHRA and CDR2 YSYEKL come from the germline V gene. V shed 5 bases and J 7 bases; nucleotides not matched to a gene: 8. The CDR3 has 14 residues. The CDR3 DNA reads TGCGCCAGCAGCACTGGAGCGGGGCGGAATGAGCAGTTCTTC. Amino acid sequence: CASSTGAGRNEQFF.

In its sample, this clonotype was seen a few times. Written as DNA, the CDR3 is TGCAGCGTCCTGGAGGCCGACAGGGGGATGAAGGGACTGTTTTTT. Translating gives CSVLEADRGMKGLFF. V and J are TRBV29-1 and TRBJ1-4, with 9 bases fitting TRBD1. Germline CDR1 reads SQVTM; CDR2 reads ANQGSEA. V lost 6 bases, J lost 13 bases, and 18 bases stayed unmatched. The CDR3 is made up of 15 amino acids.

This clonotype was counted a few times. Written as DNA, the CDR3 is TGTGCCAGCAGCCGCATGACGGGGACAGATACGCAGCATTTT. Translated: CASSRMTGTDTQHF. The chain couples TRBV13 to TRBJ2-3; 7 positions agree with TRBD1. With the DNA end fitting TRBJ1-5 better, the J assignment may be wrong. The CDR3 is made up of 14 amino acids. CDR1 and CDR2 (germline): PRHDT, FYEKMQ (reference sequence).

The J gene is TRBJ2-3, the V gene TRBV5-5, with TRBD2 as a possible D gene (5 bases). V was clipped by 2 bases and J by 2 bases, with 15 bases between them. CDR3 length: 16 residues. CDR1 and CDR2 (germline): SGHKS, YYEKEE (reference sequence). CDR3 coding DNA: TGTGCCAGCAGCTTTGACGTTTCTAGCTCCACAGATACGCAGTATTTT. It translates to CASSFDVSSSTDTQYF.

This clonotype was counted only a few times. This chain connects TRBV7-8 to TRBJ2-1; 10 positions agree with TRBD2. CDR3 length equals 18 residues. Germline V gives CDR1 SGHVS, CDR2 FQNEAQ. V was pared by 4 bases and J by 0 bases, with 9 bases of the junction left unmatched. The CDR3 DNA reads as TGTGCCAGCAGCTCGACTACTAGCGGGGCGATCTCCTACAATGAGCAGTTCTTC. Protein product: CASSSTTSGAISYNEQFF.

This clonotype has just a few counts. This chain connects TRBV5-1 to TRBJ2-7, with 7 bases matching TRBD1. The CDR3 length is 14 residues. Per germline, CDR1 SGHRS and CDR2 YFSETQ. V lost 2 bases and J lost 5; bases outside the gene matches: 7. The CDR3 DNA reads as TGCGCCAGCAGCTTAGGACAGGTTCACCACGAGCAGTACTTC. As protein: CASSLGQVHHEQYF.

The V gene is TRBV20-1, the J gene TRBJ2-7, with 7 bases matching TRBD2. Germline V CDR1 and CDR2: DFQATT, SNEGSKA (reference sequence). V was clipped by 3 bases and J by 2 bases; unmatched bases: 4. This CDR3 is 13 amino acids long. The CDR3 nucleotides read TGCAGTGCTAGTGGGGGGGAGGCCTACGAGCAGTACTTC. Translated: CSASGGEAYEQYF.

The gene calls are TRBV29-1 and TRBJ1-1; 8 bases align to TRBD1. After removal of 6 bases from V and 0 bases from J, the junction contained 3 bases not matched to a gene. CDR3 length equals 13 residues. The germline V gene has CDR1 SQVTM and CDR2 ANQGSEA. Written as DNA, the CDR3 is TGCAGCGTGCGACAGGGGTTGAACACTGAAGCTTTCTTT. It encodes CSVRQGLNTEAFF.

The chain couples TRBV28 to TRBJ2-5; 12 bases fit TRBD2. The end of the DNA is better explained by TRBJ2-7, so the J call may be wrong. The CDR3 is made up of 18 amino acids. The germline V gene encodes CDR1 MDHEN and CDR2 SYDVKM. This chain's CDR3 is CASSLLPTTSGRRDEQYF. DNA of the CDR3: TGTGCCAGCAGTTTACTCCCCACGACTAGCGGGAGACGTGACGAGCAGTACTTC.

The sample holds a few counts of this clonotype. CDR3 protein: CASGLSQPQHF. CDR3 DNA: TGTGCCAGCGGCCTTTCTCAGCCCCAGCATTTT. V is TRBV27 and J is TRBJ1-5, with unresolved D. Deletions cut 8 bases from V and 6 bases from J, with 8 bases between. The CDR3 contains 11 residues. CDR1 and CDR2 from the germline V gene are MNHEY and SMNVEV (reference sequence).

This clonotype has only a few counts. The chain has TRBV14 and TRBJ2-5; no definite D call. Trimming pared 0 bases from V and 7 bases from J, leaving 3 bases between. This CDR3 has 11 residues. Germline CDR1 is SGHDN and CDR2 is FVKESK. CDR3 protein: CASSQDRTQYF. The CDR3 coding sequence is TGTGCCAGCAGCCAAGATCGGACCCAGTACTTC.

This clonotype came up a few times. The V gene is TRBV12-3 or TRBV12-4, the J gene TRBJ2-5; D is ambiguous. V was clipped by 3 bases and J by 4 bases, with 12 bases between them. There are 14 residues in the CDR3. The CDR3 spells CASSFRVLGETQYF. CDR3 coding DNA: TGTGCCAGCAGTTTTCGTGTCCTTGGAGAGACCCAGTACTTC.

The genes are TRBV20-1 and TRBJ1-2, with D perhaps matching TRBD1 (6 bases). CDR3 length: 15 residues. Germline CDR1 is DFQATT and CDR2 is SNEGSKA (reference sequence). Trimming shortened V by 1 base and J by 1 base, and 13 bases separated the two germline ends. DNA of the CDR3: TGCAGTGCTAGAGGGCGAGGGGGGGATAACTATGGCTACACCTTC. This translates into CSARGRGGDNYGYTF.

The chain is built from TRBV5-6 and TRBJ2-7, with D unclear. The V end was cut by 4 bases, the J end by 6 bases, with 8 bases between. The CDR3 has 11 amino acids. The germline V gene encodes CDR1 SGHDT and CDR2 YYEEEE. In DNA, the CDR3 is TGTGCCAGCAGCAAGGTCTGCGAGCAGTACTTC. Protein product: CASSKVCEQYF.

As for this clonotype: A read error may account for a junction end that differs from germline. V is TRBV6-2 or TRBV6-3 and J is TRBJ2-7; D may be TRBD1 or TRBD2 (5 bases each). Germline V gives CDR1 MNHEY, CDR2 SVGEGT. CDR3 length: 12 residues. This CDR3 reads CVSRDPTYEQYF. As DNA, the CDR3 is TGTGTCAGCAGGGACCCAACCTACGAGCAGTACTTC.